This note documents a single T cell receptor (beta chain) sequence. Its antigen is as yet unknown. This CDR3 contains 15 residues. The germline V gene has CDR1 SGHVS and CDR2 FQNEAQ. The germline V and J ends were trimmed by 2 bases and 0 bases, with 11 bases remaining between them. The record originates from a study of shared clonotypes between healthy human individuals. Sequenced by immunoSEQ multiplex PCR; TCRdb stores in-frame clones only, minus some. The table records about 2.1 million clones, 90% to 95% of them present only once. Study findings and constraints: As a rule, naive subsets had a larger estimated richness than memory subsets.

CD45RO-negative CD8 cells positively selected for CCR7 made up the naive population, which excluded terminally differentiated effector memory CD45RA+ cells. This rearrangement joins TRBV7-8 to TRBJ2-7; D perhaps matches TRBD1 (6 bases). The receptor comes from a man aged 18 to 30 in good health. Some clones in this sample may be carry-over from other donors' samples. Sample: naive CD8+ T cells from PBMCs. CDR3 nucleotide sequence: TGTGCCAGCAGCTTATCGACAGGCCTCTCCTACGAGCAGTACTTC. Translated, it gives CASSLSTGLSYEQYF.